Described below is a single TCR beta chain sequence and its context. This clone was seen a handful of times. Its antigen remains undetermined. Per-nucleotide qualities are absent, and no much larger clonotype sits a single base away. These data come from a study of blood T cell repertoires in COVID-19 (dated by TCRdb to 2020 to 2022). For context, the study as a whole: The collaborator samples originated in the United States, Italy and Spain and spanned the acute and convalescent phases of COVID-19. The prospective study material was composed of cDNA or gDNA derived from T cells, B-cell-depleted T cells, or PBMCs. The dataset comprised deeply sampled blood TCRbeta repertoires from subjects exposed to, actively infected with, or recovered from COVID-19. A freely available public database, intended as a resource for researchers studying the immune response to SARS-CoV-2, is where the repertoires were released. The samples were drawn from the first 160 participants of the ongoing ImmuneRACE study and from 950 to 1,500 subjects provided by 6 global collaborators. Sample metadata almost always included a de-identified subject ID, COVID-19 status, age in years and sex. Where available, HLA class I and class II types were taken from metadata supplied by the sample provider and were not determined by assay-based typing. Study-level results and caveats: Clinical and demographic metadata were provided uncurated, with the amount varying by source and participant.

The immunoSEQ Assay, a bias-controlled multiplex PCR, was used to amplify TCRbeta CDR3 regions from genomic DNA. As for the authors' bioinformatics: Within the assay, amplification of reference gene primers was used to estimate how many nucleated cells each sample contained. Sequence reads were collapsed and filtered to measure the absolute abundance of every unique TCRbeta CDR3 rearrangement. For each sample, productive Simpson clonality was calculated by taking the square root of Simpson's diversity index across productive rearrangements. The source is immuneACCESS, and TCRdb retained only in-frame sequences with V and J called. Part of the clones is not carried over; for the studies checked, unresolved V genes explain less than half of this, and the remainder is unexplained. Clone size and the V and J calls come from that table; the DNA yielded D and trimming. For this sample the table gives roughly 41,000 clones, of which over 75% were detected only once. Jointly, the top ten make up about 48% of the sample.

Whole blood was collected in K2EDTA tubes by collaborating institutions according to the institutions' own protocols. For TCRbeta analysis, collaborator samples were shipped as frozen whole blood, as isolated PBMCs, or as DNA extracted from either sample type. The CDR3 has 13 amino acids, counting the end cysteine and phenylalanine. The kept DNA is CDR3 alone, 39 bases in frame from the first base. V is clipped by 1 base and J by 7 bases, and the sequence between their germline boundaries is 11 bases long. Looking up the germline V gene (reference sequence) yields CDR1 GTSNPN and CDR2 SVGIG. The rearranged chain carries TRBV30 and TRBJ1-5; TRBD1 could be the D gene, as 6 bases match. Sequences were obtained from peripheral blood. The sequence was obtained from a woman older than 75 with acute or convalescent COVID-19. The nucleotide sequence reads as follows: TGTGCCTGGAGTGCGGGGGGCCGACAGCCCCAGCATTTT. This is translated as CAWSAGGRQPQHF.